Sequencing of this TCR beta chain was carried out in a study of blood T cell repertoires in COVID-19. Study at large: From the United States, Italy and Spain came samples of acute and convalescent COVID-19. T cells, B-cell-depleted T cells, or PBMCs supplied cDNA or gDNA.

Germline V gives CDR1 SQVTM, CDR2 ANQGSEA. Trimming cost V 6 bases and J 5 bases; bases outside gene matches: 4. The CDR3 sequence is 12 residues long. Per the study methods: By means of reference gene primer amplification, nucleated cell counts were estimated. Data came from immunoSEQ multiplex PCR; TCRdb stores just in-frame clones and leaves some out. Clone size and V and J calls were adopted from that table, with D and trimming inferred from the DNA. The table includes about 70,000 clones, about 83% detected once. This clone was seen once. Sequencing input: peripheral blood. The TCR was taken from a woman at least 80 years old with acute or convalescent COVID-19. The rearrangement uses TRBV29-1 and TRBJ2-3; 8 positions match TRBD1. The CDR3 sequence is CSVTGVIDTQYF. The CDR3 DNA reads as TGCAGCGTGACAGGGGTTATAGATACGCAGTATTTT.